This T cell receptor (beta chain) was recorded in a study of OX40 agonist ivuxolimab in advanced cancers. Across the study: The patients' treatment was ivuxolimab, an agonistic anti-OX40 (CD134) antibody.

V dropped 0 bases and J dropped 7; count of bases not matched to a gene: 5. The CDR3 has 16 amino acids. Germline loops: CDR1 MGHRA, CDR2 YSYEKL. Data came from immunoSEQ multiplex PCR; TCRdb stores just in-frame clones and leaves some out. The sample holds 95,000 to 150,000 clones; 93% are singletons and the top ten take approximately 0.15%. This TCR was recovered from an adult with an advanced solid tumor such as melanoma, head and neck, liver or kidney cancer. The sequenced sample was CD4+ or CD8+ T cells sorted from blood, obtained in a trial of the OX40 agonist ivuxolimab. V usage is TRBV4-1 and J usage is TRBJ2-2; 10 bases match TRBD1. CDR3 amino acids: CASSQEDRGTGGELFF. CDR3 in DNA: TGCGCCAGCAGCCAAGAGGACAGGGGGACAGGCGGGGAGCTGTTTTTT.